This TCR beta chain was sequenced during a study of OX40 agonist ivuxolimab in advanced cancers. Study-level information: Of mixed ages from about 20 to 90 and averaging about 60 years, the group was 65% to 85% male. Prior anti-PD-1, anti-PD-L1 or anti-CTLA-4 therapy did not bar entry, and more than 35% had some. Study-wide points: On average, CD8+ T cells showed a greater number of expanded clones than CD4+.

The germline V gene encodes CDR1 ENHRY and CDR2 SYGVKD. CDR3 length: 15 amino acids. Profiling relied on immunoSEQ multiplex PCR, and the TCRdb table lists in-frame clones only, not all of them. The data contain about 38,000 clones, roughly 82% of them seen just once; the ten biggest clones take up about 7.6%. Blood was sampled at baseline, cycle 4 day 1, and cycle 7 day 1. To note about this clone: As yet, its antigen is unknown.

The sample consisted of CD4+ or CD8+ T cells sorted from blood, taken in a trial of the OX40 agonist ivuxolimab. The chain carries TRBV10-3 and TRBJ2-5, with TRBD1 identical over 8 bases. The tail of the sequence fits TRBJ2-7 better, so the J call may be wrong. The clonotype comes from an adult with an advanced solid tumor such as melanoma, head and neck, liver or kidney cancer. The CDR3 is CAISENQRQGTEQYF. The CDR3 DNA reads TGTGCCATCAGTGAGAATCAGAGACAGGGGACCGAGCAGTACTTC.